This T cell receptor (beta chain) was sequenced for a study of T cells in tuberculosis. Study details: IGRA-negative adolescents, IGRA-positive adolescents with latent tuberculosis and adults with active tuberculosis formed this South African cohort.

The repertoire was sequenced with immunoSEQ multiplex PCR; TCRdb's copy has only in-frame clones and lacks some. Here the sample spans over 30,000 clones, 80% to 95% being singletons. In germline, CDR1 is MNHNS, CDR2 SASEGT. CDR3 size: 16 residues. V was pared by 4 bases and J by 2 bases, with 8 bases of the junction left unmatched. Described time point: new active TB diagnosis, blood taken before or within 7 days of starting treatment. Positive smear microscopy and/or M. tuberculosis culture confirmed active disease. The sequence was collected from an adult with tuberculosis. The chain is built from TRBV6-1 and TRBJ2-7; TRBD2 matches at 10 bases. The material sequenced was PBMCs, taken at tuberculosis diagnosis. CDR3 DNA: TGTGCCAGCAGTGTATCCGGACTAGCGGATGCCTACGAGCAGTACTTC. Translating it yields CASSVSGLADAYEQYF.